These T cell receptor beta chains were read from a single sample in a study of monozygotic twins with inflammatory bowel disease. TCRdb reprocessed the 5' RACE reads, keeping one entry per CDR3 protein, no DNA. Its table lists approximately 150,000 distinct CDR3 sequences. Sequencing was done on a sample of blood. Receptors originate from a human donor with ulcerative colitis or Crohn's disease, or a healthy co-twin of an affected twin (not recorded which). Each CDR3 is given with its conserved first and last residue. Fields, in order: J gene, V gene, CDR3 protein.

TRBJ2-5 TRBV5-1 CASSKSGTAETQYF
TRBJ2-7 TRBV5-1 CASSLAGEYEQYF
TRBJ2-5 TRBV20-1 CSARVSGMYQETQYF
TRBJ2-5 TRBV9 CASSEDNQETQYF
TRBJ2-3 TRBV7-8 CASRSTTGQGITDTQYF
TRBJ2-1 TRBV7-9 CASSLTLAGDNEQFF
TRBJ1-1 TRBV7-2 CASSGGTHLNTEAFF
TRBJ2-5 TRBV6-2/TRBV6-3 CASRVTGNQETQYF
TRBJ2-3 TRBV5-6 CASFLVGDTDTQYF
TRBJ2-1 TRBV5-1 CASSFQGASNEQFF
TRBJ2-2 TRBV20-1 CSATDRGRFTNTGELFF
TRBJ2-5 TRBV20-1 CSARDFQRQETQYF
TRBJ2-7 TRBV20-1 CSAGQGTYEQYF
TRBJ2-7 TRBV6-2/TRBV6-3 CASSPPAGWEQYF
TRBJ2-7 TRBV5-1 CASSWDTRNYEQYF
TRBJ1-4 TRBV28 CASSEQGGGSEKLFF
TRBJ1-2 TRBV11-2 CASSLTGATNYGYTF
TRBJ2-3 TRBV20-1 CSAPPGGTLTFTDTQYF
TRBJ2-1 TRBV24-1 CATSDLGGTTGNEQFF
TRBJ2-7 TRBV10-3 CAISESGYEQYF
TRBJ2-5 TRBV14 CASSHNLQETQYF
TRBJ2-3 TRBV7-3 CASSLSSGGTDTQYF
TRBJ2-5 TRBV20-1 CSARTGWRETQYF
TRBJ2-7 TRBV20-1 CSASVGTSGGYTYEQYF
TRBJ2-1 TRBV11-1 CASSFLGLAGANEQFF
TRBJ1-5 TRBV5-5 CASSLAVEGGWNQPQHF
TRBJ2-1 TRBV19 CASSDRGYEQFF
TRBJ2-7 TRBV7-3 CASSLGRGAPYEQYF
TRBJ2-3 TRBV27 CASSPLASRPDTQYF
TRBJ2-5 TRBV7-8 CASSLDRGNQETQYF
TRBJ2-3 TRBV3-1 CASSQRDGSGTSGHF
TRBJ2-3 TRBV4-2 CASSQDESLARGSTSDTQYF
TRBJ1-1 TRBV18 CASSPPMDRMNTEAFF
TRBJ2-3 TRBV3-1 CASSQDSSRSDTQYF
TRBJ2-7 TRBV29-1 CSVGDRGNEQYF
TRBJ1-1 TRBV7-3 CASSLNTNTEAFF
TRBJ2-1 TRBV5-1 CASSSGTSGGALLYEQFF
TRBJ2-7 TRBV6-1 CAASTWGSGEIEQYF
TRBJ2-7 TRBV7-2 CASRSGRAIYEQYF
TRBJ2-1 TRBV7-2 CASSLLKGDEQFF
TRBJ2-5 TRBV2 CASSGGVRTQYF
TRBJ2-7 TRBV5-1 CASSRGLGDRFYEQYF